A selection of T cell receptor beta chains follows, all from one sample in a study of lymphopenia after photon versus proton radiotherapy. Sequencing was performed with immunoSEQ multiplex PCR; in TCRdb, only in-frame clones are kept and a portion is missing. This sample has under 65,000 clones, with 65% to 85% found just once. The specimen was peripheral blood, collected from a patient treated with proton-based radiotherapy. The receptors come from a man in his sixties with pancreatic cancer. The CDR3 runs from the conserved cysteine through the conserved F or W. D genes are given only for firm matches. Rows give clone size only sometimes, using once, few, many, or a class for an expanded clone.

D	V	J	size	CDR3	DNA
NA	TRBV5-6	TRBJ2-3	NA	CASSQEGWRDTDTQYF	TGTGCCAGCAGCCAGGAGGGGTGGCGCGACACAGATACGCAGTATTTT
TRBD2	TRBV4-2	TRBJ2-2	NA	CASSQVDSGGFANTGELFF	TGTGCCAGCAGCCAAGTCGATAGCGGGGGGTTCGCGAACACCGGGGAGCTGTTTTTT
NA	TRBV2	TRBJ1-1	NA	CASRVNPGTIEAFF	TGTGCCAGCAGGGTGAACCCCGGGACAATCGAAGCTTTCTTT
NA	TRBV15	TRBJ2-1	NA	CATSRGDSIHNEQFF	TGTGCCACCAGCAGAGGGGATTCCATTCACAATGAGCAGTTCTTC
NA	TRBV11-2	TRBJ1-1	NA	CASSLVSGFNTEAFF	TGTGCCAGCAGCTTAGTATCAGGGTTCAACACTGAAGCTTTCTTT
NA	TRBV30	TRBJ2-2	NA	CAWSPLGGHRTGELFF	TGTGCCTGGAGTCCACTAGGAGGGCACCGGACCGGGGAGCTGTTTTTT
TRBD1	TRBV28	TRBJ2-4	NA	CASSSHRDRTKNIQYF	TGTGCCAGCAGTTCCCACCGGGACAGGACCAAAAACATTCAGTACTTC
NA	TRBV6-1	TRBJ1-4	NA	CATSRQVNINEKLFF	TGTGCCACCAGTCGACAGGTGAACATTAATGAAAAACTGTTTTTT
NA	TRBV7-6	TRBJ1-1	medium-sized	CASSLLDWSSVIF	TGTGCCAGCAGCTTATTAGACTGGAGTTCGGTGATCTTT
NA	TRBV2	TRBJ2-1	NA	CASSVFEWNEQFF	TGTGCCAGCAGCGTGTTTGAGTGGAATGAGCAGTTCTTC
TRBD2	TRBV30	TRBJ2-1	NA	CAWSPSGRINEQFF	TGTGCCTGGAGTCCTAGCGGGAGGATCAATGAGCAGTTCTTC
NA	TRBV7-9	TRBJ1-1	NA	CASSLATGLYTEAFF	TGTGCCAGCAGCTTAGCCACAGGGCTCTACACTGAAGCTTTCTTT
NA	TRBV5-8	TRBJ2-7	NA	CASSLVDEQYF	TGTGCCAGCAGCTTGGTGGACGAGCAGTACTTC
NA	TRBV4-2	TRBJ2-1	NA	CASRTTGNNEQFF	TGTGCCAGCAGGACCACAGGGAACAATGAGCAGTTCTTC
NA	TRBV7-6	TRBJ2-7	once	CASSSQQGFEQYF	TGTGCCAGCAGCTCTCAACAGGGATTCGAGCAGTACTTC
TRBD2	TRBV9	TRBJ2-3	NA	CASSVGTSGASTDTQYF	TGTGCCAGCAGCGTAGGAACTAGCGGGGCTAGCACAGATACGCAGTATTTT
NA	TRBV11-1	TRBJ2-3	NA	CASSLSRGEARTDTQYF	TGTGCCAGCAGCTTATCGAGGGGGGAGGCCCGCACAGATACGCAGTATTTT
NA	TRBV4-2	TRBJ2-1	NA	CASSQETSRRGNEQFF	TGTGCCAGCAGCCAAGAGACTAGCCGGAGGGGGAATGAGCAGTTCTTC
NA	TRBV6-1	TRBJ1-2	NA	CASSPGIGQGYGYTF	TGTGCCAGCAGCCCCGGGATTGGTCAGGGCTATGGCTACACCTTC
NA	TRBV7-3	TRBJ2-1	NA	CASSLGLGEQFF	TGTGCCAGCAGCTTAGGTTTGGGAGAGCAGTTCTTC
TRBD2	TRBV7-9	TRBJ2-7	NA	CASSLAGGPDEQYF	TGTGCCAGCAGTTTAGCGGGAGGGCCGGACGAGCAGTACTTC
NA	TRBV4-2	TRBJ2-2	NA	CASSQEILNTGELFF	TGTGCCAGCAGCCAAGAAATCCTGAACACCGGGGAGCTGTTTTTT
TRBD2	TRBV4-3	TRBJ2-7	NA	CASSQTPGGGLEEQYF	TGCGCCAGCAGCCAAACCCCGGGGGGAGGGTTGGAGGAGCAGTACTTC
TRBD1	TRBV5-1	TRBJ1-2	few	CASSLARTGDGYTF	TGCGCCAGCAGCTTGGCCAGGACAGGGGACGGCTACACCTTC
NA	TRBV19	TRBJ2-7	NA	CARGRDFDKGEQYF	TGTGCCAGGGGGCGGGACTTCGATAAGGGCGAGCAGTACTTC
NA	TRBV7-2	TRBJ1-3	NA	CASSLAEGNTIYF	TGTGCCAGCAGCTTAGCGGAAGGAAACACCATATATTTT
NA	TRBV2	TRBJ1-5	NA	CASSPSGVSNQPQHF	TGTGCCAGCAGTCCTTCCGGGGTGTCCAATCAGCCCCAGCATTTT
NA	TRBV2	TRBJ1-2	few	CASRVNFSYGYTF	TGTGCATCCAGAGTCAACTTTTCCTATGGCTACACCTTC
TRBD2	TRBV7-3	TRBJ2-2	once	CASSPGLVGTGELFF	TGTGCCAGCAGCCCCGGACTAGTCGGCACCGGGGAGCTGTTTTTT
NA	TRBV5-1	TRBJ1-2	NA	CASSLDPLSGGYTF	TGCGCCAGCAGCTTGGACCCCTTATCAGGCGGCTACACCTTC
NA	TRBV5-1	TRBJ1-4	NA	CASSLVQGTNEKLFF	TGCGCCAGCAGCTTGGTTCAGGGGACTAATGAAAAACTGTTTTTT
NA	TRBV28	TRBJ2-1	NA	CASSLRDEQFF	TGTGCCAGCAGTTTACGGGATGAGCAGTTCTTC
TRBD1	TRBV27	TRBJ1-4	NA	CASSKGQGRATNEKLFF	TGTGCCAGCAGTAAGGGACAGGGAAGGGCAACTAATGAAAAACTGTTTTTT
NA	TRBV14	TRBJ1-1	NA	CASSRAGTNTEAFF	TGTGCCAGCAGCCGAGCCGGGACCAACACTGAAGCTTTCTTT
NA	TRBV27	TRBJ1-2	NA	CASSRQAIYGYTF	TGTGCCAGCAGTCGACAGGCTATCTATGGCTACACCTTC
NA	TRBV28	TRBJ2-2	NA	CASSSLSGRALGDTGELFF	TGTGCCAGCAGTTCCCTGTCCGGTCGGGCCCTGGGGGACACCGGGGAGCTGTTTTTT
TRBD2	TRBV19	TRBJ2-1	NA	CASRGLAGGLSYNEQFF	TGTGCCAGTAGGGGACTAGCGGGAGGGCTCTCCTACAATGAGCAGTTCTTC